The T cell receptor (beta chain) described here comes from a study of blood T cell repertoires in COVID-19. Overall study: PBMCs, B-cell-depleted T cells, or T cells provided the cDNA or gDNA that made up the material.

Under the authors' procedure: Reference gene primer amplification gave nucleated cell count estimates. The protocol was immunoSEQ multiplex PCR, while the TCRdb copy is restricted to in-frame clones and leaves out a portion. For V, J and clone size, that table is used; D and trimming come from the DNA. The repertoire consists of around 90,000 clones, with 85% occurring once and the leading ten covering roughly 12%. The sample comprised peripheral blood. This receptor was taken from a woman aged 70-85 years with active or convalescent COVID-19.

As DNA, the CDR3 is TGTGCCAGCAGTTCATACCGGACTAGCGGGGATACAATCTACGAGCAGTACTTC. Its protein product is CASSSYRTSGDTIYEQYF. V is TRBV28 and J is TRBJ2-7; 12 bases are a match to TRBD2. The CDR3 sequence is 18 residues long. Per germline, CDR1 MDHEN and CDR2 SYDVKM. V shed 4 bases and J 3 bases; nucleotides not matched to a gene: 13.